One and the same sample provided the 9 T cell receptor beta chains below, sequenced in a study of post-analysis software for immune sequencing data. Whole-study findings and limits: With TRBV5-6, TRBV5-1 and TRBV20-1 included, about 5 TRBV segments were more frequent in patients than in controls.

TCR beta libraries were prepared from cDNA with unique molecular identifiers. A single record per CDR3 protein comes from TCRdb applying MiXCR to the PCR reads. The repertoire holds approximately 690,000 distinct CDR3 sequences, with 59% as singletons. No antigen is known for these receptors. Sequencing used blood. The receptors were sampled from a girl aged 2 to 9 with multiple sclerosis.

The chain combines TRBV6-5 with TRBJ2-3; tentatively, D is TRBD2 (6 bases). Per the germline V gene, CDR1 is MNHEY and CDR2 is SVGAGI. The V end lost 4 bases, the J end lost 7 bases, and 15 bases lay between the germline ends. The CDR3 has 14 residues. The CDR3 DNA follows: TGTGCCAGCAGTTTAACGGGACTTATCCATACGCAGTATTTT. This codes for CASSLTGLIHTQYF.

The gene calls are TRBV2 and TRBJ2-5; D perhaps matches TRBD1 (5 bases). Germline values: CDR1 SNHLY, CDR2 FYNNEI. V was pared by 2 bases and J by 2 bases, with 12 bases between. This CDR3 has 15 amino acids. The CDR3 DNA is TGTGCCAGCAGTGAATTGGGGCAGGGACAAGAGACCCAGTACTTC. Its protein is CASSELGQGQETQYF.

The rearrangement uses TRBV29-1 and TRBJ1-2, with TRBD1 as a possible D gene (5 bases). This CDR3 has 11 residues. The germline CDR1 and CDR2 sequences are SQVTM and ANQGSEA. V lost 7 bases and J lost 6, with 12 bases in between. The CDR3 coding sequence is TGCAGCGCTAGCGGGGGGGATGGCTACACCTTC. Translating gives CSASGGDGYTF.

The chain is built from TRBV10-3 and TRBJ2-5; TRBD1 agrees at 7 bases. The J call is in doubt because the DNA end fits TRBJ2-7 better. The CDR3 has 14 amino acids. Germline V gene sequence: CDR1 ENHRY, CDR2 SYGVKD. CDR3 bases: TGTGCCATCAGTACAGGGGAGCTTTATTACGAGCAGTACTTC. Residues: CAISTGELYYEQYF.

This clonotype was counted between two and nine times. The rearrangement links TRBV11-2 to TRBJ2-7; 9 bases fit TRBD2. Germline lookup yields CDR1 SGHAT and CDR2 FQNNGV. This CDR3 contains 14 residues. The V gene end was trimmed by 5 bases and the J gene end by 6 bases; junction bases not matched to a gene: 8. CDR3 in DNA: TGTGCCAGCAGCGCGGGACTAGCTTCAGGCGAGCAGTACTTC. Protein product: CASSAGLASGEQYF.

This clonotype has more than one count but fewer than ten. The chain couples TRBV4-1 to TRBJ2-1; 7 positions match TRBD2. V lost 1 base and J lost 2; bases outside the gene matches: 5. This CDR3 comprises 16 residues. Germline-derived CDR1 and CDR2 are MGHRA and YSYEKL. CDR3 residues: CASSQALASPYNEQFF. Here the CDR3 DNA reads TGCGCCAGCAGCCAAGCACTAGCGAGCCCCTACAATGAGCAGTTCTTC.

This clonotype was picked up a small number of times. The CDR3 bases are TGTGCCAGCAGTTTTAAGGGGGAGACCCAGTACTTC. It codes for CASSFKGETQYF. The chain uses TRBV12-3 or TRBV12-4 and TRBJ2-5; tentatively, D is TRBD1 (5 bases). V lost 3 bases and J lost 5, with 7 bases in between. The length of the CDR3 is 12 residues.

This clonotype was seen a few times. CDR3 region: CASSFGTGGPYNEQFF. In DNA, the CDR3 is TGTGCCAGCAGTTTCGGGACAGGGGGCCCCTACAATGAGCAGTTCTTC. V is TRBV6-5 and J is TRBJ2-1; TRBD1 matches at 12 bases. Looked up from germline, CDR1 is MNHEY and CDR2 is SVGAGI. V was clipped by 4 bases and J by 2 bases; unmatched bases: 3. The CDR3 has 16 amino acids.

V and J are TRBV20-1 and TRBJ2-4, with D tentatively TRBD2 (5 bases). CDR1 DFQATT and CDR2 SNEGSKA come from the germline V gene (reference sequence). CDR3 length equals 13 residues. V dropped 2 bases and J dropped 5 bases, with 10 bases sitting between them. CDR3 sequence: CSARLGSENIQYF. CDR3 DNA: TGCAGTGCTAGATTGGGTAGCGAAAACATTCAGTACTTC.